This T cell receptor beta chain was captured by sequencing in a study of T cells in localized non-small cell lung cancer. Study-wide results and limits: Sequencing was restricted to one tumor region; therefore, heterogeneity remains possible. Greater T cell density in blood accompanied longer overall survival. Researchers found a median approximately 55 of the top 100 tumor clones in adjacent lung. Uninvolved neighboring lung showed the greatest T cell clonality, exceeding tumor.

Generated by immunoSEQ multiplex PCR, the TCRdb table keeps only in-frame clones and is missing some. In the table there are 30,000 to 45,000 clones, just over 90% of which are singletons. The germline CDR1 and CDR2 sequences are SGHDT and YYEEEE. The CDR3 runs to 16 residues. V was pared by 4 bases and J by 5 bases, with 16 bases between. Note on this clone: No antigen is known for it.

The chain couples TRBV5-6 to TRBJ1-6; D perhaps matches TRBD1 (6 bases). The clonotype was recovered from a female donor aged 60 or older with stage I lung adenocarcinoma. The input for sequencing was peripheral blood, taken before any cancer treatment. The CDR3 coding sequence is TGTGCCAGCAGCCTAGGGGGGGTCTGGAATAATTCACCCCTCCACTTT. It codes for CASSLGGVWNNSPLHF.